This T cell receptor (beta chain) appears in the sequencing data of a study of cytomegalovirus exposure and HLA in healthy donors. About the study: The 110 or so validation repertoires, a later analysis reported, used the same platform as the approximately 670 first-cohort repertoires.

Study-wide points: The tendency of first-cohort TCR clusters to co-occur in the roughly 120 validation repertoires was the finding of a later analysis.

As regards this clone: Its specificity is unknown.

It was the approximately 130-subject validation cohort, separate from the roughly 700-subject first cohort, to which the donors belonged. TCRdb's table, derived via immunoSEQ multiplex PCR, lists solely in-frame clones and lacks some. The sample contains about 120,000 clones, 89% of which appear only once. This CDR3 has 15 residues. V shed 5 bases and J shed 1 base, with 14 bases lying between them. CDR1 is MNHEY and CDR2 is SMNVEV in the germline V gene (reference sequence). The receptor was derived from a woman aged 18-29 years in good health and CMV-seronegative. Sample: PBMCs. The chain employs TRBV27 and TRBJ1-1; possible D gene TRBD1, 6 bases. The CDR3 sequence is CASSRLRGGNTEAFF. CDR3 nucleotides: TGTGCCAGCAGTCGTTTAAGGGGGGGGAACACTGAAGCTTTCTTT.